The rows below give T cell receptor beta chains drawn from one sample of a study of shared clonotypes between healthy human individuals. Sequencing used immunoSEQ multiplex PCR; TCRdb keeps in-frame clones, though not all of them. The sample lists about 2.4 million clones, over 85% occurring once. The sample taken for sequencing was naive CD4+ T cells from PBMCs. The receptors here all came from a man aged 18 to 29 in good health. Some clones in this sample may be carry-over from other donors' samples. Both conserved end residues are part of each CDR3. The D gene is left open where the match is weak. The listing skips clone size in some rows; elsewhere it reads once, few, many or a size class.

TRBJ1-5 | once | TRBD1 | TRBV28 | CASSTVQGGSNQPQHF | TGTGCCAGCAGTACCGTACAGGGGGGTAGCAATCAGCCCCAGCATTTT
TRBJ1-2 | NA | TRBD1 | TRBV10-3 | CAIGGGTGYGYTF | TGTGCCATCGGGGGAGGGACAGGATATGGCTACACCTTC
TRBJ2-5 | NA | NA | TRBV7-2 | CASSLGRYQETQYF | TGTGCCAGCAGCTTGGGCCGGTACCAAGAGACCCAGTACTTC
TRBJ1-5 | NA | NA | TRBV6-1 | CASSEAWGGQPQHF | TGTGCCAGCAGTGAAGCATGGGGTGGGCAGCCCCAGCATTTT
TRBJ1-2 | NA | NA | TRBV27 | CASSLSRANYGYTF | TGTGCCAGCAGTTTGAGCCGAGCTAACTATGGCTACACCTTC
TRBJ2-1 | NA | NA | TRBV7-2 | CASSQGRSSYNEQFF | TGTGCCAGCAGCCAGGGCCGGAGCTCCTACAATGAGCAGTTCTTC
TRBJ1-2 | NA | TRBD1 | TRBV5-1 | CASSSSPTDRTGGRYGYTF | TGCGCCAGCAGCTCCTCACCCACCGACCGGACAGGGGGCCGATATGGCTACACCTTC
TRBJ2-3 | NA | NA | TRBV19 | CASSTTRADTQYF | TGTGCCAGTAGTACGACTAGAGCAGATACGCAGTATTTT
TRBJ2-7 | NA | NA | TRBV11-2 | CASSLDPGESYEQYF | TGTGCCAGCAGCTTAGACCCGGGAGAGAGCTACGAGCAGTACTTC
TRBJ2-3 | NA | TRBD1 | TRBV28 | CASGSGQGPDTQYF | TGTGCCAGCGGTTCGGGACAGGGCCCAGATACGCAGTATTTT
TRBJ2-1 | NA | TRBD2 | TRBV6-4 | CASRSGRSGDNEQFF | TGTGCCAGCAGAAGCGGGAGATCGGGGGACAATGAGCAGTTCTTC
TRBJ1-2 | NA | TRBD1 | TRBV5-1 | CASSWGQGLAYGYTF | TGCGCCAGCAGCTGGGGACAGGGTTTGGCCTATGGCTACACCTTC
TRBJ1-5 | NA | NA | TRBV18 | CASSPLASNQPQHF | TGTGCCAGCTCACCACTGGCCAGCAATCAGCCCCAGCATTTT
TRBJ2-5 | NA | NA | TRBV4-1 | CASKREVALQETQYF | TGCGCCAGCAAAAGGGAAGTCGCGCTCCAAGAGACCCAGTACTTC
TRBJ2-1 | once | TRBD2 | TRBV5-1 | CASLGLAGGPNEQFF | TGCGCCAGCCTGGGACTAGCGGGAGGGCCGAATGAGCAGTTCTTC
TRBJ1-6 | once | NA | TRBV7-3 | CASSSTGLDSPLHF | TGTGCCAGCAGCTCGACGGGATTAGATTCACCCCTCCACTTT
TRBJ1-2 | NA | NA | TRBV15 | CATGGTAYGYTF | TGTGCCACTGGAGGCACGGCGTATGGCTACACCTTC
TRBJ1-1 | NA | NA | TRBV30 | CAWDEHPSGNTEAFF | TGTGCCTGGGACGAGCACCCCAGCGGAAACACTGAAGCTTTCTTT
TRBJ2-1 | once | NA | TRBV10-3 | CAISVGAASYNEQFF | TGTGCCATCAGTGTCGGTGCTGCCTCCTACAATGAGCAGTTCTTC
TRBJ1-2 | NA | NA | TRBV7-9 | CASSLMAVGNYGYTF | TGTGCCAGCAGCTTAATGGCAGTGGGTAACTATGGCTACACCTTC
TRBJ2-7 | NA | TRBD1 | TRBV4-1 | CASSRRQINRGELWNEQYF | TGCGCCAGCAGCCGCCGTCAGATCAACAGGGGGGAATTGTGGAACGAGCAGTACTTC
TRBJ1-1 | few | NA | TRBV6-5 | CASSSPSGATEAFF | TGTGCCAGCAGTTCCCCTTCCGGGGCCACTGAAGCTTTCTTT
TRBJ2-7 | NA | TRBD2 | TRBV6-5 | CASSYSGASGSYEQYF | TGTGCCAGCAGTTACTCAGGGGCTAGCGGGTCCTACGAGCAGTACTTC
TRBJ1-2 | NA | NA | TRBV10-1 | CASSDGPGDGYTF | TGCGCCAGCAGTGATGGTCCAGGTGATGGCTACACCTTC
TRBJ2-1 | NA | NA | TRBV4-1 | CASSQPGTSEEQFF | TGCGCCAGCAGCCAGCCTGGGACCTCCGAGGAGCAGTTCTTC
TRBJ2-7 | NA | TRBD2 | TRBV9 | CASSAGGLAGVYEQYF | TGTGCCAGCAGCGCGGGGGGACTAGCGGGAGTTTACGAGCAGTACTTC
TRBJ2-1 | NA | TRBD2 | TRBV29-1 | CSVAREGGEQFF | TGCAGCGTTGCGAGGGAGGGAGGTGAGCAGTTCTTC
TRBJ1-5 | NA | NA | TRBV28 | CASSSNREYSNQPQHF | TGTGCCAGCAGTTCAAACCGGGAGTATAGCAATCAGCCCCAGCATTTT
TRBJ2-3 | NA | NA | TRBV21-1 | CASSKEGAGQQYF | TGTGCCAGCAGCAAAGAGGGGGCGGGACAACAGTATTTT
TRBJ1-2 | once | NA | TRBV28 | CASSLAGGVGYGYTF | TGTGCCAGCAGTTTGGCCGGGGGGGTCGGCTATGGCTACACCTTC
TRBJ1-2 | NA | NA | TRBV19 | CASSMFTGESYGYTF | TGTGCCAGTAGTATGTTTACTGGAGAAAGCTATGGCTACACCTTC
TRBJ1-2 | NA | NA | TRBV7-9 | CASSSGGSNYGYTF | TGTGCCAGCAGCTCCGGAGGGTCTAACTATGGCTACACCTTC
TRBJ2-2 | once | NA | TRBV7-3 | CASSSSTEFGELFF | TGTGCCAGCAGCTCATCCACAGAGTTCGGGGAGCTGTTTTTT
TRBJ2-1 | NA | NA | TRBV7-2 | CASSLGTSGHVYNEQFF | TGTGCCAGCAGCTTAGGTACGTCGGGACACGTCTACAATGAGCAGTTCTTC
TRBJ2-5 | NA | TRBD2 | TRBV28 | CASSRGPSGSQETQYF | TGTGCCAGCAGCCGAGGCCCTAGCGGGAGCCAAGAGACCCAGTACTTC
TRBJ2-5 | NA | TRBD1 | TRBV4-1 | CASSHRGLETQYF | TGCGCCAGCAGCCACAGGGGGCTGGAGACCCAGTACTTC
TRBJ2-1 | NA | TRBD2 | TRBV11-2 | CASSARTSGRTYNEQFF | TGTGCCAGCAGCGCTAGGACTAGCGGGAGGACCTACAATGAGCAGTTCTTC